This passage covers 9 T cell receptor beta chains from one sample sequenced in a study of blood T cells in healthy people across ages. A second PCR, run for about 7 to 11 cycles, used a sample-barcoded 5' primer plus a J-beta primer mix. TCRdb fed the 5' RACE reads into MiXCR, producing one record per CDR3 protein. Of about a million distinct CDR3 sequences in the sample, roughly 47% were seen once. Sequenced sample: blood. These receptors came from a woman aged 55 to 70 in good health.

This chain joins TRBV20-1 and TRBJ2-4, with a tentative D call TRBD1 (5 bases). Looked up from germline, CDR1 is DFQATT and CDR2 is SNEGSKA (reference sequence). This CDR3 spans 13 amino acids. V was pared by 5 bases and J by 2 bases, with 10 bases between. The CDR3 reads CSALGETKNIQYF. CDR3 DNA: TGCAGTGCTTTAGGGGAAACCAAAAACATTCAGTACTTC.

The V and J genes are TRBV29-1 and TRBJ1-1; D is perhaps TRBD1 (5 bases). The CDR3 runs 15 residues. The V end lost 2 bases, the J end lost 0 bases, and 13 bases lay between the germline ends. Germline values: CDR1 SQVTM, CDR2 ANQGSEA. The CDR3, as DNA: TGCAGCGTTGAATCCAGGGAAATCATGAACACTGAAGCTTTCTTT. Its translation is CSVESREIMNTEAFF.

V usage is TRBV7-8 and J usage is TRBJ2-5; D not resolved. This CDR3 has 15 residues. Trimming stripped 1 base from V and 4 bases from J, with 13 bases between. Germline loops: CDR1 SGHVS, CDR2 FQNEAQ. The CDR3 sequence: CASSLGISRGETQYF. The CDR3 coding sequence is TGTGCCAGCAGCTTAGGGATAAGTAGAGGAGAGACCCAGTACTTC.

The V gene is TRBV29-1, the J gene TRBJ2-3; D is possibly TRBD1 (5 bases). The V gene lost 4 bases and the J gene lost 1 base, with 15 bases spanning the gap. The CDR3 contains 15 residues. From germline, CDR1 is SQVTM and CDR2 ANQGSEA. CDR3 sequence (DNA): TGCAGCGTTGTACCGGCTTCCAGGGGCACAGATACGCAGTATTTT. Amino acids: CSVVPASRGTDTQYF.

This clonotype was picked up a small number of times. This sequence joins TRBV12-3 or TRBV12-4 and TRBJ2-7; possibly TRBD2 for D (5 bases). Trimming took 3 bases from V and 3 from J, leaving 9 bases between them. CDR3 length equals 13 residues. In nucleotides, the CDR3 is TGTGCCAGCAGTTTCAAGCGGTACTACGAGCAGTACTTC. Protein sequence: CASSFKRYYEQYF.

The J gene is TRBJ1-1, the V gene TRBV29-1; TRBD1 is a possible D gene (5 bases). The length of the CDR3 is 11 residues. Germline-derived CDR1 and CDR2 are SQVTM and ANQGSEA. Deletions cut 7 bases from V and 5 bases from J, with 11 bases between. This chain's CDR3 is CSGGSGTEAFF. The CDR3 DNA is TGCAGCGGGGGGTCCGGGACTGAAGCTTTCTTT. The variable domain in full, with the rest retrieved from reference TRBV29-1 and TRBJ1-1, is SAVISQKPSRDICQRGTSLTIQCQVDSQVTMMFWYRQQPGQSLTLIATANQGSEATYESGFVIDKFPISRPNLTFSTLTVSNMSPEDSSIYLCSGGSGTEAFFGQGTRLTVV.

A note on this clonotype: Germline and junction disagree at one end, which may indicate a read error. This chain uses TRBV4-1 with TRBJ2-7; 7 nucleotides align to TRBD2. The CDR3 is 13 residues long. Germline CDR1 is MGHRA and CDR2 is YSYEKL. The CDR3 region is CASSQAGVYEQCF. DNA of the CDR3: TGCGCCAGCAGCCAGGCGGGAGTCTACGAGCAGTGCTTC.

This clonotype was picked up one time. The V gene is TRBV7-2, the J gene TRBJ2-4, with a tentative D call TRBD1 (5 bases). Germline CDR1 SGHTA, CDR2 FQGNSA. V lost 5 bases and J 0 bases, leaving 17 bases between the germline ends. The CDR3 is 17 amino acids. DNA of the CDR3: TGTGCCAGCAGCACCCCCAGGGCAGACTTAGCCAAAAACATTCAGTACTTC. This encodes CASSTPRADLAKNIQYF.

This rearrangement joins TRBV20-1 to TRBJ2-7, with D maybe TRBD1 (6 bases). V was clipped by 6 bases and J by 6 bases, with 21 bases between them. The germline V gene encodes CDR1 DFQATT and CDR2 SNEGSKA (reference sequence). This CDR3 contains 14 residues. The CDR3 DNA sequence: TGCAGTGCCCACAAACCAGGGGCAGATTGCGAGCAGTACTTC. This gives the protein CSAHKPGADCEQYF.